This T cell receptor beta chain was profiled in a study of blood T cell repertoires in COVID-19. Participant age was 18 to 89 years, and participants resided in approximately 24 US areas. Grouping used clinical history reported by participants in a survey and questionnaire. Cohort 3 donors were reported recovered after two negative PCRs, clearance, or symptom resolution. The germline V and J ends were trimmed by 1 base and 4 bases, with 13 bases remaining between them. The germline CDR1 and CDR2 sequences are SGHAT and FQNNGV. This CDR3 is 15 amino acids long. Original data processing: Estimation of nucleated cell counts relied on the amplification of reference gene primers. Sequencing used immunoSEQ multiplex PCR; TCRdb keeps in-frame clones, though not all of them. V and J calls and clone size follow that table, whereas D and trimming were derived from the DNA. The sample holds roughly 500,000 clones, 88% seen once.

The sample consisted of PBMCs or T cells enriched from blood (not recorded which). This receptor was obtained from a woman in her 40s who had recovered from COVID-19. The genes are TRBV11-2 and TRBJ2-5; D gene uncertain. The CDR3 spells CASSLVVVSRETQYF. CDR3 sequence (DNA): TGTGCCAGCAGCTTAGTAGTGGTCTCAAGAGAGACCCAGTACTTC.